A single sample is the source of the 13 T cell receptor beta chains below, sequenced in a study of blood T cell repertoires in COVID-19 (dated by TCRdb to the early 2020s). The library was produced with the immunoSEQ multiplex PCR assay. As stored in TCRdb, this immuneACCESS dataset retains in-frame rearrangements with V and J assigned. A fraction of the clones does not appear; measured against another copy, unresolved V genes explain less than half of the discrepancy, and the remainder lacks a known reason. For this sample there are approximately 330,000 clones; approximately 88% appear just once. The ten largest clones take up around 8.9% of the sample. Sequencing was performed on peripheral blood. The receptors come from a man aged 25 to 45 with COVID-19, enrolled during active disease.

The chain uses TRBV6-6 and TRBJ1-1; 10 nucleotides line up with TRBD1. Germline loops: CDR1 MNHNY, CDR2 SVGAGI (reference sequence). The CDR3 sequence is 16 residues long. V shed 6 bases and J 6 bases; nucleotides not matched to a gene: 13. The CDR3 DNA follows: TGTGCCAGCAGGACAGATAGGGACAGGGGAAAACCTGAAGCTTTCTTT. It codes for CASRTDRDRGKPEAFF.

The CDR3 reads CASGQGLDYEQYF. The CDR3 DNA reads as TGCGCCAGCGGACAGGGACTGGATTACGAGCAGTACTTC. This chain joins TRBV5-1 and TRBJ2-7, with TRBD1 matching over 8 bases. V gave up 7 bases and J gave up 4 bases; unmatched junction bases: 7. The CDR3 extends over 13 amino acids. Germline V gene sequence: CDR1 SGHRS, CDR2 YFSETQ. Using reference TRBV5-1 and TRBJ2-7 for the parts outside the CDR3, the full variable domain is KAGVTQTPRYLIKTRGQQVTLSCSPISGHRSVSWYQQTPGQGLQFLFEYFSETQRNKGNFPGRFSGRQFSNSRSEMNVSTLELGDSALYLCASGQGLDYEQYFGPGTRLTVT.

The chain links TRBV4-3 to TRBJ1-2; 8 bases line up with TRBD1. Germline V lookup: CDR1 LGHNA, CDR2 YSLEER. V lost 0 bases and J lost 4; bases outside the gene matches: 7. The CDR3 covers 16 residues. Here the CDR3 reads CASSQDLTGAVYGYTF. CDR3 DNA sequence: TGCGCCAGCAGCCAAGACCTGACAGGGGCGGTCTATGGCTACACCTTC.

This clone was detected once. The chain uses TRBV7-3 and TRBJ2-2; 9 bases are a match to TRBD1. Germline V CDR1 and CDR2: SGHTA, FQGTGA. The length of the CDR3 is 18 residues. V dropped 0 bases and J dropped 7; count of bases not matched to a gene: 12. CDR3 sequence reads: CASSLTVLGQGEGGELFF. The CDR3 DNA follows: TGTGCCAGCAGCTTAACGGTCTTGGGACAGGGTGAAGGCGGGGAGCTGTTTTTT. The variable domain in full, with the rest retrieved from reference TRBV7-3 and TRBJ2-2, is GAGVSQTPSNKVTEKGKYVELRCDPISGHTALYWYRQSLGQGPEFLIYFQGTGAADDSGLPNDRFFAVRPEGSVSTLKIQRTERGDSAVYLCASSLTVLGQGEGGELFFGEGSRLTVL.

The chain carries TRBV7-2 and TRBJ1-2; D not resolved. This CDR3 region has 14 residues. Germline CDR1 and CDR2: SGHTA and FQGNSA. V gave up 1 base and J gave up 0 bases, with 6 bases separating them. In nucleotides, the CDR3 is TGTGCCAGCAGCTTAGACTCCACTAACTATGGCTACACCTTC. Amino acids: CASSLDSTNYGYTF. Variable domain in full (rest from reference TRBV7-2 and TRBJ1-2): GAGVSQSPSNKVTEKGKDVELRCDPISGHTALYWYRQSLGQGLEFLIYFQGNSAPDKSGLPSDRFSAERTGGSVSTLTIQRTQQEDSAVYLCASSLDSTNYGYTFGSGTRLTVV.

This clone has only one observation. The J gene is TRBJ2-4, the V gene TRBV5-5; 9 bases line up with TRBD1. The CDR3 runs 14 residues. J was trimmed by 8 bases and V by 2 bases; bases with no gene match: 5. Germline V CDR1 and CDR2: SGHKS, YYEKEE (reference sequence). The CDR3 here is CASSFLTGGDIQYF. As DNA, the CDR3 is TGTGCCAGCAGCTTTTTGACAGGGGGGGACATTCAGTACTTC.

The CDR3 DNA follows: TGTGCCAGCGGTCCCCGGGACTCCACTGAAGCTTTCTTT. It specifies CASGPRDSTEAFF. The rearrangement links TRBV5-4 to TRBJ1-1; D is perhaps TRBD1 (5 bases). There are 13 residues in the CDR3. Per germline, CDR1 SGHNT and CDR2 YYREEE (reference sequence). V lost 7 bases, J lost 4 bases, and 14 bases lay in between.

This clone has only a few counts. This rearrangement joins TRBV27 to TRBJ2-3; tentatively, D is TRBD2 (6 bases). This CDR3 region has 15 residues. V was cut by 5 bases and J by 8 bases, with 20 bases left in between. CDR1 is MNHEY and CDR2 is SMNVEV in the germline V gene (reference sequence). In DNA form, the CDR3 reads TGTGCCAGCAGTGTCACACCGGGTCCTAGCGCTACGCAGTATTTT. It is translated as CASSVTPGPSATQYF.

This clone turned up a few times. The chain joins TRBV18 to TRBJ1-4; D ambiguous. Trimming took off 1 base at V and 7 bases at J, with 16 bases between the two ends. There are 16 residues in the CDR3. Germline loops: CDR1 KGHSH, CDR2 LQKENI. The CDR3 region is CASSPQEGVLSEKLFF. The CDR3 DNA sequence: TGTGCCAGCTCACCACAGGAGGGTGTACTAAGTGAAAAACTGTTTTTT.

The rearrangement uses TRBV7-9 and TRBJ2-1; TRBD2 aligns across 8 bases. The CDR3 totals 18 residues. The germline V gene has CDR1 SEHNR and CDR2 FQNEAQ (reference sequence). The ends lost 0 bases at V and 7 bases at J; junction bases unmatched: 14. The CDR3 region is CASSLAVPGRAFENEQFF. In DNA form, the CDR3 reads TGTGCCAGCAGCTTAGCGGTGCCCGGGAGGGCCTTTGAAAATGAGCAGTTCTTC.

In its sample, this clone was seen many times. The chain couples TRBV6-5 to TRBJ1-1; TRBD1 matches 8 bases. Per germline, CDR1 MNHEY and CDR2 SVGAGI. The CDR3 length is 15 residues. Trimming cost V 1 base and J 5 bases; bases outside gene matches: 6. CDR3: CASSYWQGARTEAFF. CDR3 coding DNA: TGTGCCAGCAGTTACTGGCAGGGGGCCAGAACTGAAGCTTTCTTT.

The gene calls are TRBV4-3 and TRBJ1-2, with unresolved D. Trimming removed 0 bases at V and 0 bases at J, with 11 bases between. CDR3 length equals 16 residues. CDR1 and CDR2 from the germline V gene are LGHNA and YSLEER. As DNA, the CDR3 is TGCGCCAGCAGCCAAGATTGGCGGAACGCTAACTATGGCTACACCTTC. It is translated as CASSQDWRNANYGYTF.

The rearrangement uses TRBV19 and TRBJ2-1; the match to TRBD1 covers 8 bases. CDR1 and CDR2 from the germline V gene are LNHDA and SQIVND (reference sequence). This CDR3 spans 13 amino acids. V dropped 4 bases and J dropped 8; count of bases not matched to a gene: 4. The CDR3 loop reads CASSSDRGYEQFF. CDR3 in DNA: TGTGCCAGTAGTAGTGACAGGGGTTATGAGCAGTTCTTC.